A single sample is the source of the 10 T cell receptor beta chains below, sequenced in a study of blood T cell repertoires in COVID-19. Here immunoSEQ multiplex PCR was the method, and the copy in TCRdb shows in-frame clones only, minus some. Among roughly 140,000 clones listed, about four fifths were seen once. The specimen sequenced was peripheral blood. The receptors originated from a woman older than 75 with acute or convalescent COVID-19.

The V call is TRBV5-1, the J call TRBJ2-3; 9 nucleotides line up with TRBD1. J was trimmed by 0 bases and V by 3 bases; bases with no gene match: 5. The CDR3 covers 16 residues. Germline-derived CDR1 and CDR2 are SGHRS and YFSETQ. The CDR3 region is CASSSPGTGSTDTQYF. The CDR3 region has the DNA TGCGCCAGCAGCTCTCCTGGGACAGGGAGCACAGATACGCAGTATTTT. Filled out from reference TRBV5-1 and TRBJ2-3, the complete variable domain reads KAGVTQTPRYLIKTRGQQVTLSCSPISGHRSVSWYQQTPGQGLQFLFEYFSETQRNKGNFPGRFSGRQFSNSRSEMNVSTLELGDSALYLCASSSPGTGSTDTQYFGPGTRLTVL.

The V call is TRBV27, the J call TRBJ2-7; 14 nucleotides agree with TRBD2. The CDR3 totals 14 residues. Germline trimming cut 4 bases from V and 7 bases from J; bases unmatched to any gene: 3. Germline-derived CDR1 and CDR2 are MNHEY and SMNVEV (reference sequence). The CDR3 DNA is TGTGCCAGCAGTTCGGGACTAGCGGGAGTAGAGCAGTACTTC. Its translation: CASSSGLAGVEQYF.

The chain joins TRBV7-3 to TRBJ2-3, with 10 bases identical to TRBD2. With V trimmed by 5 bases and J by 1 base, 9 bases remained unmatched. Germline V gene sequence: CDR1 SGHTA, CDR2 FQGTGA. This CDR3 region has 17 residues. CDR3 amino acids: CASSLAPGLAGTDTQYF. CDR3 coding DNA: TGTGCCAGCAGCCTAGCCCCAGGACTAGCGGGCACAGATACGCAGTATTTT.

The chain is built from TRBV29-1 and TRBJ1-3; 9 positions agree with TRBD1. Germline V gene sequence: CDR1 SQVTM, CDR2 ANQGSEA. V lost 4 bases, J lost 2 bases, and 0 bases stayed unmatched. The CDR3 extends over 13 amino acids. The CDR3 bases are TGCAGCGTTGGGACAGGGGCTGGAAACACCATATATTTT. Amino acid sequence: CSVGTGAGNTIYF.

CDR3 coding DNA: TGTGCCAGCAGCGCCCGACAGGGGCCTGGTGGGGAGCAGTACTTC. It is translated as CASSARQGPGGEQYF. The rearrangement uses TRBV3-1 (or the pseudogene TRBV3-2) and TRBJ2-7; 8 bases are a match to TRBD1. Germline CDR1 reads LGHDT; CDR2 reads YNNKEL (reference sequence). The CDR3 has 15 residues. The ends lost 5 bases at V and 7 bases at J; junction bases unmatched: 13.

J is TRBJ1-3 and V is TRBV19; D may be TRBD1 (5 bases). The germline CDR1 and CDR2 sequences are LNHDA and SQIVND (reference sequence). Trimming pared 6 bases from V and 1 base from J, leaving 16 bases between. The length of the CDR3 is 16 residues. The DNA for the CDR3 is TGTGCCAGTAGGGATTTTCTTTCAGGGTCTGGAAACACCATATATTTT. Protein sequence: CASRDFLSGSGNTIYF.

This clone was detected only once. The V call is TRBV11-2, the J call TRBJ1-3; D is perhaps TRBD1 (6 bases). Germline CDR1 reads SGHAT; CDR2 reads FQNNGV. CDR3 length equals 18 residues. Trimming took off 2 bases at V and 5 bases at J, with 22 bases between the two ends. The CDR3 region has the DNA TGTGCCAGCAGCTTATTAATTTCGCAGGGGACCGTCCGAAACACCATATATTTT. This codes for CASSLLISQGTVRNTIYF.

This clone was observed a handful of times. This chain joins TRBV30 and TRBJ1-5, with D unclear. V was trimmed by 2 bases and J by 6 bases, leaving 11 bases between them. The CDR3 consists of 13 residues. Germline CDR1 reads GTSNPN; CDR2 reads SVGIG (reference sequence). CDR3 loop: CAWSPSRGQPQHF. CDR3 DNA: TGTGCCTGGAGTCCGTCACGGGGTCAGCCCCAGCATTTT.

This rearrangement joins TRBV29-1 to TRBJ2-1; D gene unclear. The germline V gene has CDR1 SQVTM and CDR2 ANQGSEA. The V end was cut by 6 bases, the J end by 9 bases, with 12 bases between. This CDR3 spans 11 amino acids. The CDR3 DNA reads TGCAGCGTCCGAATCGGTATTGAGCAGTTCTTC. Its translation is CSVRIGIEQFF.

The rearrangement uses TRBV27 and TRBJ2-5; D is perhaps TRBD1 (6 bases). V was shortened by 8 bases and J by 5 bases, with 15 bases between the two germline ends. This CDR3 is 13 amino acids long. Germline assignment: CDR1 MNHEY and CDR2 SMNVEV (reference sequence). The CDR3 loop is CASFGAQGETQYF. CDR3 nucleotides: TGTGCCAGCTTTGGGGCGCAGGGGGAGACCCAGTACTTC.